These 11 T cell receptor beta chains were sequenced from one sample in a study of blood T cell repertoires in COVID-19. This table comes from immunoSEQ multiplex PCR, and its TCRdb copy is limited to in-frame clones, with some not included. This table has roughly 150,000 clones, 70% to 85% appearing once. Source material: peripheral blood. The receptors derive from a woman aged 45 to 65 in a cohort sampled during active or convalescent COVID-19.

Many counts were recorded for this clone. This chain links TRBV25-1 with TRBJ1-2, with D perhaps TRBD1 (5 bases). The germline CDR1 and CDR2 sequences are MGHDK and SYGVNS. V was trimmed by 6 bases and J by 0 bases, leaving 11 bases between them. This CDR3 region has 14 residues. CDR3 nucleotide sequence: TGTGCCAGCAGCTCGACAGCCACTAACTATGGCTACACCTTC. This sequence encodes CASSSTATNYGYTF.

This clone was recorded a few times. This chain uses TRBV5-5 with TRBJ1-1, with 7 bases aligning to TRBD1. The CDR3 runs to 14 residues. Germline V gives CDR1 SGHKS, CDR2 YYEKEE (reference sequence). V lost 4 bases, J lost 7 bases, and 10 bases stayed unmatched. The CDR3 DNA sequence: TGTGCCAGCAGCCGACAGGGTTGGGGTGTTGAAGCTTTCTTT. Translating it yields CASSRQGWGVEAFF. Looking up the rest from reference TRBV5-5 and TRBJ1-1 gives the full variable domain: DAGVTQSPTHLIKTRGQQVTLRCSPISGHKSVSWYQQVLGQGPQFIFQYYEKEERGRGNFPDRFSARQFPNYSSELNVNALLLGDSALYLCASSRQGWGVEAFFGQGTRLTVV.

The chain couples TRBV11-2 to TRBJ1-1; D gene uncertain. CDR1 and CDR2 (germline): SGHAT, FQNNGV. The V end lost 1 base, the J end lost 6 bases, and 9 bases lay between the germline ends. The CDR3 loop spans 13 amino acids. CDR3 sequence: CASSLAGRAEAFF. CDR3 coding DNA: TGTGCCAGCAGCTTAGCTGGTCGAGCTGAAGCTTTCTTT.

CDR3 nucleotides: TGTGCCAGTAGGACGACTCGGACAGGGGGTAACAATCAGCCCCAGCATTTT. Encoded protein: CASRTTRTGGNNQPQHF. V usage is TRBV19 and J usage is TRBJ1-5; 10 bases align to TRBD1. The CDR3 is 17 residues long. CDR1 LNHDA and CDR2 SQIVND come from the germline V gene (reference sequence). The V segment lost 6 bases and the J segment 3 bases; nucleotides outside the gene matches: 11.

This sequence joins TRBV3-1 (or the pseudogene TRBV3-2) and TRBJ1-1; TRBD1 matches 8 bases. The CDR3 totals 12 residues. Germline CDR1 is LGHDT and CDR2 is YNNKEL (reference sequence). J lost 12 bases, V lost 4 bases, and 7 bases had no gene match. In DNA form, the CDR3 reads TGTGCCAGCAGCCGGTCGACAGGGGACCCTTTCTTT. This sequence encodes CASSRSTGDPFF.

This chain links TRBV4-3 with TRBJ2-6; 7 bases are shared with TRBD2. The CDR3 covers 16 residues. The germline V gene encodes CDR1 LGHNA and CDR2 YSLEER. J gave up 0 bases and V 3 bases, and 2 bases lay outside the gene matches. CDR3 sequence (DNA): TGCGCCAGCAGCCATGCGGGGGTCTCTGGGGCCAACGTCCTGACTTTC. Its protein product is CASSHAGVSGANVLTF.

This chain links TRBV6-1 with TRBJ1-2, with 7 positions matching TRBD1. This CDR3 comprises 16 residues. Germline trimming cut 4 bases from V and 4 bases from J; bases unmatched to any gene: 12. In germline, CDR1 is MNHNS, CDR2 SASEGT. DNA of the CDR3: TGTGCCAGCAGTGCTACCCACAGGGGTGTCCTCTATGGCTACACCTTC. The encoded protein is CASSATHRGVLYGYTF.

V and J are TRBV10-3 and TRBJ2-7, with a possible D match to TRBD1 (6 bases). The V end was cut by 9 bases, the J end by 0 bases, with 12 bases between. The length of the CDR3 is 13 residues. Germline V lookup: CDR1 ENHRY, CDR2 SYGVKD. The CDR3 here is CAIGQPSSYEQYF. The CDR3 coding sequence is TGTGCCATTGGACAGCCTTCCTCCTACGAGCAGTACTTC.

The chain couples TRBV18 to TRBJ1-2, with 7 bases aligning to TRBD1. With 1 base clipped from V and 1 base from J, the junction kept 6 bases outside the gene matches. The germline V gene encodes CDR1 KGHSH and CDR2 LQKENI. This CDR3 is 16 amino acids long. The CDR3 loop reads CASSPRRDSFNYGYTF. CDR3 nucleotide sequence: TGTGCCAGCTCACCACGGAGGGACAGTTTTAACTATGGCTACACCTTC.

The CDR3 loop reads CATSVPTGASSTDTQYF. The CDR3 DNA reads TGTGCCACCAGCGTACCCACAGGAGCTTCTAGCACAGATACGCAGTATTTT. The chain couples TRBV15 to TRBJ2-3; D is perhaps TRBD1 (5 bases). Germline-derived CDR1 and CDR2 are LNHNV and YYDKDF (reference sequence). The CDR3 totals 17 residues. Trimming cost V 5 bases and J 0 bases, with 18 bases left between them.

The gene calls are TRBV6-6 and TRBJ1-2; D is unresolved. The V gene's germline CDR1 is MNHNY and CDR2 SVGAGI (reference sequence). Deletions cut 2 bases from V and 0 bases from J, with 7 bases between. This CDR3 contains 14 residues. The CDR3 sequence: CASSYNSPNYGYTF. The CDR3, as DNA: TGTGCCAGCAGTTACAACAGCCCTAACTATGGCTACACCTTC.